This T cell receptor beta chain was recovered during a study of cytomegalovirus exposure and HLA in healthy donors. About this clone itself: Its antigen remains unknown.

The PCR employed 60 Vbeta primers together with 13 Jbeta primers. Produced via immunoSEQ multiplex PCR; TCRdb's table is partial and in-frame only. This table holds over 150,000 clones, around 64% found once. V trimming: 2 bases; J trimming: 7 bases; junction bases outside the gene matches: 8. Germline V gene lookup returns CDR1 SGHAT and CDR2 FQNNGV. The CDR3 covers 14 residues. Points from the study as a whole: Near-uniform donor sequencing depth was presumed by presence/absence analyses.

This chain links TRBV11-2 with TRBJ2-7; 7 nucleotides match TRBD2. The sequencing sample was made of PBMCs. The clonotype originates from a woman aged 25 to 39 in good health and CMV-seronegative. This CDR3 reads CASSLRRELNEQYF. In DNA, the CDR3 is TGTGCCAGCAGCTTACGGCGGGAGTTGAATGAGCAGTACTTC.